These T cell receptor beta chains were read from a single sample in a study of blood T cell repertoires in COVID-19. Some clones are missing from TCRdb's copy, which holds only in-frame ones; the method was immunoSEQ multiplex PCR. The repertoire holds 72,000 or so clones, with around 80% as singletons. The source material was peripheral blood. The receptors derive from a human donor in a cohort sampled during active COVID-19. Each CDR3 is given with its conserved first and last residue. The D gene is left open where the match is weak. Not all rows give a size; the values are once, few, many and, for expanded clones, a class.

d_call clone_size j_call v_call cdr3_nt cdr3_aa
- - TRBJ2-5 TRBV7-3 TGTGCCAGCAGCCACGGTGGAGGGCCTGGGGAGACCCAGTACTTC CASSHGGGPGETQYF
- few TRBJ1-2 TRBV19 TGTGCCAGTAGTAGAATACAGGGCTGGCGTGACGGCTACACCTTC CASSRIQGWRDGYTF
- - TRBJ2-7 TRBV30 TGTGCCTGGAGTGTAGATAGAAGTGAGCAGTACTTC CAWSVDRSEQYF
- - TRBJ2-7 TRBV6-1 TGTGCCAGCAGTGACCCTGGCGGCACTAGCTCCTACGAGCAGTACTTC CASSDPGGTSSYEQYF
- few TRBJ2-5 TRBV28 TGTGCCAGCACCCCATCCGGCGGGAGAGGGGGAGAGACCCAGTACTTC CASTPSGGRGGETQYF
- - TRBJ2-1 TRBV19 TGTGCCAGTAGTTCTTCGGGAGCTGAGCAGTTCTTC CASSSSGAEQFF
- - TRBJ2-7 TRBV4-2 TGTGCCAGCAGCCAACTGGGGGCCGGTTCCTACGAGCAGTACTTC CASSQLGAGSYEQYF
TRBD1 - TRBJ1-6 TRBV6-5 TGTGCCAGCAGTTACCAGGGGGGTTGGAATTCACCCCTCCACTTT CASSYQGGWNSPLHF
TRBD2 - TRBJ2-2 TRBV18 TGTGCCAGCTCTCCGGGGCTAGCGGGGAACACCGGGGAGCTGTTTTTT CASSPGLAGNTGELFF
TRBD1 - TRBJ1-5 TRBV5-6 TGTGCCAGCAGCTCGACAGGGCCCAATCAGCCCCAGCATTTT CASSSTGPNQPQHF
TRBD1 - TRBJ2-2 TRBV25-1 TGTGCCAGCAGTATCAGGGGGCTTGGCACCGGGGAGCTGTTTTTT CASSIRGLGTGELFF
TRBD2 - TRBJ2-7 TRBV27 TGTGCCAGCAGTCCGAAAGAGGGACTAGCGGTCCCCGCTCCCGAGCAGTACTTC CASSPKEGLAVPAPEQYF
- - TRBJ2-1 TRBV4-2 TGTGCCAGCAGCCAATGGCGGGACGGTTCGTACAATGAGCAGTTCTTC CASSQWRDGSYNEQFF
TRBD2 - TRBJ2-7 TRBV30 TGTGCCTGGAAAGGGCCAGGACTAGCGGACTCCTACGAGCAGTACTTC CAWKGPGLADSYEQYF
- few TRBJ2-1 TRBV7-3 TGTGCCAGCAGCTCAAATCAGGGGGAGCAGTTCTTC CASSSNQGEQFF
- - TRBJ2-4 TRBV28 TGTGCCAGCAGTCCCCGACTCGGCCCCAAAAACATTCAGTACTTC CASSPRLGPKNIQYF
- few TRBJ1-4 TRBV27 TGTGCCAGCAGTTTTAGAGGAATGTCAACTAATGAAAAACTGTTTTTT CASSFRGMSTNEKLFF
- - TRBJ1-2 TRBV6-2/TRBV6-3 TGTGCCAGCAGTTACGGACAGATCTCTATGGGCTACACCTTC CASSYGQISMGYTF
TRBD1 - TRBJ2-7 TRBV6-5 TGTGCCAGCAGTTACTCGACAGGGGGAGGATACGAGCAGTACTTC CASSYSTGGGYEQYF
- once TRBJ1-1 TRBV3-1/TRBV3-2 TGTGCCAGCAGCCACCTCGGGGGAAGTGACACTGAAGCTTTCTTT CASSHLGGSDTEAFF
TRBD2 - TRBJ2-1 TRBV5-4 TGTGCCAGCAGCACGGGACTAGCGGACTACAATGAGCAGTTCTTC CASSTGLADYNEQFF
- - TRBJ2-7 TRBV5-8 TGTGCCAGCAGCTCGGGACAGCCATCAAGCGGGGGGTACTTC CASSSGQPSSGGYF
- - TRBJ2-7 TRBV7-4 TGTGCCAGCAGCTTACGGCGCAAACTATACGAGCAGTACTTC CASSLRRKLYEQYF
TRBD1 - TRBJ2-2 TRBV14 TGTGCCAGCAGCCTTCGGACAGGGTACCCCGGGGAGCTGTTTTTT CASSLRTGYPGELFF
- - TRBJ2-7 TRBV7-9 TGTGCCAGCAGCTTGGTTGGCCCCAGCTCCTACGAGCAGTACTTC CASSLVGPSSYEQYF
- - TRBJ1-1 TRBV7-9 TGTGCCAGCAGCTTACAGGAGGCAAGGGCTTTCTTT CASSLQEARAFF
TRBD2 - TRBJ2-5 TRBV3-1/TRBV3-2 TGTGCCAGCAGCCTTTCCTCCCTAGCGGGCACACACCAAGAGACCCAGTACTTC CASSLSSLAGTHQETQYF
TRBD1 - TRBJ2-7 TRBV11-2 TGTGCCAGCAGCTTTCAGGGGGCCTACGAGCAGTACTTC CASSFQGAYEQYF
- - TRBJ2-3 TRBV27 TGTGCCAGCTCTGCAGGGTATCCAGATACGCAGTATTTT CASSAGYPDTQYF
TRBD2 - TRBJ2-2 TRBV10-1 TGCGCCAGGGGACTAGCGGACACCGGGGAGCTGTTTTTT CARGLADTGELFF
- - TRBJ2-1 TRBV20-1 TGCAGTGCTAGGGAGTACAATGAGCAGTTCTTC CSAREYNEQFF
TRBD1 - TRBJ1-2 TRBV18 TGTGCCAGCTCACCACAAGCAACAGGGGATGGCTACACCTTC CASSPQATGDGYTF
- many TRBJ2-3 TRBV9 TGTGCCAGCAGCGCCGGGGTCCACTTCCTTTACACAGATACGCAGTATTTT CASSAGVHFLYTDTQYF
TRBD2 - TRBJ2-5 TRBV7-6 TGTGCCAGCAGCTCCCCTTTCAGCGGGGCCCAAGAGACCCAGTACTTC CASSSPFSGAQETQYF
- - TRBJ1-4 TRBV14 TGTGCCAGCAGCCAACTTCTCGGAACTAATGAAAAACTGTTTTTT CASSQLLGTNEKLFF
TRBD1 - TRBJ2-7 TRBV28 TGTGCCAGCAACAGGGGGCTGGGCGAGCAGTACTTC CASNRGLGEQYF
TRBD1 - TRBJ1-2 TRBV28 TGTGCCAGCAAGGACGCCGGGACAGGGTTAGGAGGCTACACCTTC CASKDAGTGLGGYTF
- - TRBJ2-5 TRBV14 TGTGCCAGCAGCCCACGACGGAGCGGGGAGACCCAGTACTTC CASSPRRSGETQYF
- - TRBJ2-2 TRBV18 TGTGCCATACCCCAGGATAACACCGGGGAGCTGTTTTTT CAIPQDNTGELFF
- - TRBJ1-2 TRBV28 TGTGCCAGCACTCGCCCAGGGATCGGCTACACCTTC CASTRPGIGYTF
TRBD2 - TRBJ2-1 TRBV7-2 TGTGCCAGCAGCTTCCCCGGGACTAGGGGGTTCTTC CASSFPGTRGFF
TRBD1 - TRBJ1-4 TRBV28 TGTGCCAGCACTTTACAGGGGACGGGGGGAAAACTGTTTTTT CASTLQGTGGKLFF
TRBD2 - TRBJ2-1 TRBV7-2 TGTGCCAGCAGCTTACTAGCGGACTCCTACAATGAGCAGTTCTTC CASSLLADSYNEQFF
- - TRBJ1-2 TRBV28 TGTGCCAGCCACAGAGCTAACTATGGCTACACCTTC CASHRANYGYTF
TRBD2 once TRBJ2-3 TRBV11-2 TGTGCCAGCAGCTTAGCCAGGACTAGCGGGAGTCAGGCAGATACGCAGTATTTT CASSLARTSGSQADTQYF
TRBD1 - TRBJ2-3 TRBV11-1 TGTGCCAGCAGCTTATTGGACAGGAGCACAGATACGCAGTATTTT CASSLLDRSTDTQYF
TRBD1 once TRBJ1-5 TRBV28 TGTGGCAGCCGCAGTTGGCTACAGGGGAACAATCAGCCCCAGCATTTT CGSRSWLQGNNQPQHF
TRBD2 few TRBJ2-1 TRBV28 TGTGCCAGCAGCCGAGGACTAGCGGGGTACAATGAGCAGTTCTTC CASSRGLAGYNEQFF
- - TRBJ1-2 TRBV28 TGTGCCAGCAGTTTACTACAGGGAGCTAACTATGGCTACACCTTC CASSLLQGANYGYTF
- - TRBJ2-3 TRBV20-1 TGCAGTGCTACTACAGATACGCAGTATTTT CSATTDTQYF
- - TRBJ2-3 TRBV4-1 TGCGCCAGCAGCCAAGGATGGACAGTAGCTCGCCTTAGCACAGATACGCAGTATTTT CASSQGWTVARLSTDTQYF
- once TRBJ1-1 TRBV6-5 TGTGCCAGCAGTAGCGCGGGACGGAACACTGAAGCTTTCTTT CASSSAGRNTEAFF